This TCR beta chain was recovered during a study of early T cells in non-severe SARS-CoV-2 infection (dated by TCRdb to about 2021). A note on the overall study: Bulk RNA from unsorted whole blood was used for TCR sequencing, so alpha and beta chains could not be paired. Findings and caveats that apply to the study as a whole: Matching against VDJdb was skewed toward anti-spike CD8 responses, likely underestimated virus-specific expansions, and missed private and CD4 specificities.

This was a case-control study nested in a cohort of healthcare workers in London, UK, who had nasopharyngeal swab PCR tests and blood samples taken every week. Between 23 and 31 March 2020, the week of the UK lockdown, healthcare workers were enrolled and then followed up weekly for as long as 16 weeks. Library preparation employed 5' RACE. Reads for this sample came from a NextSeq 500. Unique molecular identifiers were attached to individual cDNA molecules in the TCR library protocol so that sequencing error and PCR bias could be corrected. Sequencing covered both TCR alpha and beta chains, and within each sample the abundances of alpha and beta sequences were tightly co-correlated. The original pipeline was this. V gene, J gene and CDR3 annotation of TCR sequences was performed with Decombinator V4. Expanded TCRs were defined as changing significantly between any two time points under a Poisson model with p below 0.0001. TCR abundances were normalised to the total number of TCRs sequenced in each sample and reported as counts per million. VDJdb, accessed on 1 November 2021, was searched for TCRs annotated for CMV, EBV and SARS-CoV-2, and TCRs annotated for more than one antigen were excluded. TCRdb reran the public reads through fastp at Q25 and MiXCR, keeping productive beta chains. Each entry is one CDR3 protein sequence, shown with its most common DNA and genes. The V and J calls and clone size are TCRdb's, not the authors'. This sample comprises about 83,000 distinct CDR3 sequences, under 11% of them detected only once. The ten top clones hold over 7% of the sample.

This clonotype was detected only a few times. The antigen it recognizes is unknown. No base qualities exist here, and no much larger clone lies one base off it. This specimen consisted of whole blood, obtained at baseline. This receptor was identified in an adult who was a healthcare worker with PCR-confirmed SARS-CoV-2 infection or an uninfected control (not recorded which).

The nucleotides read TGTGCCAGCAGTACCACGACAGCTGAAGCTTTCTTT. It encodes CASSTTTAEAFF. In this chain, TRBV28 is recombined with TRBJ1-1, with TRBD1 perhaps the D gene, on 5 matching bases. CDR1 MDHEN and CDR2 SYDVKM were looked up in the germline V gene. Relative to germline, V is 5 bases shorter and J is 6 bases shorter, with 10 bases between their ends. The CDR3 covers 12 residues, taking in both the cysteine and the phenylalanine. The DNA shown is the 36-base CDR3, in frame from base 1.